This paragraph covers one TCR beta chain sequence. Its antigen is unidentified. Trimming took off 3 bases at V and 4 bases at J, with 13 bases between the two ends. This CDR3 is 15 amino acids long. Looked up from germline, CDR1 is SNHLY and CDR2 is FYNNEI. PCR involved 60 Vbeta and 13 Jbeta primers. Profiling relied on immunoSEQ multiplex PCR, and the TCRdb table lists in-frame clones only, not all of them. The table shows 150,000 to 200,000 clones, with 65% to 85% occurring only once. The data stem from a study of cytomegalovirus exposure and HLA in healthy donors. At the level of the study: An analysis done earlier identified around 100 million unique TCR beta sequences from around 180 million T cells. Study-wide points: Among TCR beta chains of equal frequency, HLA-associated ones were more clonally expanded in a later analysis.

This chain joins TRBV2 and TRBJ1-5; D perhaps matches TRBD1 (6 bases). The specimen was PBMCs. The receptor was derived from a middle-aged woman in good health and CMV-seropositive. CDR3: CASSDSGRGNQPQHF. In nucleotides, the CDR3 is TGTGCCAGCAGTGATTCGGGGAGGGGGAATCAGCCCCAGCATTTT.